The source of this TCR beta chain is a study of control samples from healthy donors and cancer patients. Only in-frame clones appear in the TCRdb table, and some are missing; sequencing was by immunoSEQ multiplex PCR. The repertoire has around 95,000 clones, more than 85% of them found once; the top ten carry over 15%. This CDR3 is built from 15 residues. V lost 3 bases, J lost 2 bases, and 6 bases stayed unmatched. CDR1 MNHEY and CDR2 SVGAGI come from the germline V gene. The sequencing input was blood. The clonotype originates from a woman in her forties or fifties in good health. The V call is TRBV6-5, the J call TRBJ1-2; 7 nucleotides align to TRBD1. The DNA for the CDR3 is TGTGCCAGCAGTTATATAGGGGGCGTCAACTATGGCTACACCTTC. Amino acid sequence: CASSYIGGVNYGYTF.